This TCR beta chain is drawn from a study of human T cells and chemical hapten exposure. Looking at the study overall: Once 0.01% DPC had been applied to the upper back by patch test, readings were taken at 6 days. Study-level findings and limits: With regard to DPC sensitization, TCRs above 1 in 1000 frequency did not change.

This clonotype was seen a handful of times. The antigen remains unidentified. Via MiXCR, TCRdb re-called the RACE reads, giving one row per CDR3 protein. The table lists about 120,000 distinct CDR3 sequences, roughly 13% of them singletons. Stated time point: patch test 1, 2 weeks after DPC sensitization. The treatment: therapeutic diphenylcyclopropenone sensitization with weekly scalp DPC. The CDR3 extends over 14 amino acids. The germline gives CDR1 LGHDT, CDR2 YNNKEL (reference sequence). V was trimmed by 1 base and J by 6 bases, leaving 9 bases between them. Here the sequenced sample was whole blood, taken in connection with sensitization to the hapten diphenylcyclopropenone (DPC). The clonotype was recovered from a man between 18 and 29 years old with alopecia areata. Some clones in this sample may be carry-over from other donors' samples. The genes are TRBV3-1 and TRBJ2-2; the D is unclear. CDR3 in DNA: TGTGCCAGCAGCCAAGCTAGGTCTGCCGGGGAGCTGTTTTTT. It translates to CASSQARSAGELFF.